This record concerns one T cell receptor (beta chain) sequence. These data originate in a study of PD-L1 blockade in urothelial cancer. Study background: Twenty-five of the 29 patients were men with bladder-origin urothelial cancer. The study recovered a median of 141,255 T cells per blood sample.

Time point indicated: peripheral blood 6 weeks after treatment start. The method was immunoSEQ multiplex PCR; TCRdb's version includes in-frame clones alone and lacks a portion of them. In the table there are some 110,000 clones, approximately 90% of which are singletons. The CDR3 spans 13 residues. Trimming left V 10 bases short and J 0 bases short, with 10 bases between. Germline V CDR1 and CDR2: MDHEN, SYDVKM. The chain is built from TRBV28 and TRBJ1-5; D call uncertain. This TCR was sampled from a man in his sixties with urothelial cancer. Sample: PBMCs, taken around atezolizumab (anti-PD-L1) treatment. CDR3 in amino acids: CATYPGSNQPQHF. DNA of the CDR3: TGTGCCACCTATCCAGGTAGCAATCAGCCCCAGCATTTT.